This T cell receptor (beta chain) was sequenced for a study of blood T cell repertoires in COVID-19. The CDR3 covers 13 residues. V lost 4 bases to trimming and J lost 8 bases, with 14 bases between them. Germline V CDR1 and CDR2: LNHDA, SQIVND (reference sequence). Authors' methods: Estimation of nucleated cell counts was performed using reference gene primer amplification. The table came from immunoSEQ multiplex PCR; TCRdb's copy has only in-frame clones and leaves some out. V and J calls and clone size are those listed in that table; D and trimming were worked out from the DNA. The sample lists a few hundred thousand clones; 80% to 90% were seen once.

The TCR sequence derives from a woman aged 60-75 years with COVID-19, enrolled during active disease. Sequences were obtained from peripheral blood. The V call is TRBV19, the J call TRBJ1-2; TRBD1 might be the D (6 bases). The CDR3 DNA is TGTGCCAGTAGTACCAGGGGCCTCCTGGGCTACACCTTC. It codes for CASSTRGLLGYTF.